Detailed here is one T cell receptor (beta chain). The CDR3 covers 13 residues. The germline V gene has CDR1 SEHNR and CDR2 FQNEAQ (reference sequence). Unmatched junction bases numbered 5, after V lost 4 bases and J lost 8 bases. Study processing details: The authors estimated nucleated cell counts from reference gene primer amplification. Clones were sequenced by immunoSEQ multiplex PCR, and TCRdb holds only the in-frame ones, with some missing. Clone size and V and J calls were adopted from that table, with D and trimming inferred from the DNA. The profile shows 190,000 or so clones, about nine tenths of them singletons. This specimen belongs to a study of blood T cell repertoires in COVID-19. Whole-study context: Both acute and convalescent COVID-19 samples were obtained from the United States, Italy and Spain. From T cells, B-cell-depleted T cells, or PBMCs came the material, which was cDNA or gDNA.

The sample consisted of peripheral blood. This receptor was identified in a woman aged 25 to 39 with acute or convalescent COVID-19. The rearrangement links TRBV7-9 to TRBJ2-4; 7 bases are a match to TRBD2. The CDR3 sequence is CASSSQRGDIQYF. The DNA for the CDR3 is TGTGCCAGCAGCTCGCAACGGGGGGACATTCAGTACTTC.